These 26 T cell receptor beta chains were all obtained from the same sample, sequenced in a study of shared clonotypes between healthy human individuals. Profiling relied on immunoSEQ multiplex PCR, and the TCRdb table lists in-frame clones only, not all of them. The sample lists around 510,000 clones; approximately 95% were seen once. Specimen: naive CD4+ T cells sorted from blood. The subset was: CD45RA+ positively selected. These receptors were obtained from a woman aged 30 to 39 in good health.

J is TRBJ2-2 and V is TRBV9, with TRBD2 identical over 9 bases. V shed 7 bases and J 1 base; nucleotides not matched to a gene: 17. Per germline, CDR1 SGDLS and CDR2 YYNGEE. The CDR3 loop spans 19 amino acids. CDR3 nucleotide sequence: TGTGCCAGCTCACAGCGTACTCCACTAGCGGGTTGGAACACCGGGGAGCTGTTTTTT. Its translation: CASSQRTPLAGWNTGELFF.

The V gene is TRBV15, the J gene TRBJ1-4; 7 bases are shared with TRBD1. The CDR3 is 16 residues long. The V gene end was trimmed by 1 base and the J gene end by 3 bases; junction bases not matched to a gene: 5. CDR1 and CDR2 (germline): LNHNV, YYDKDF (reference sequence). The CDR3 sequence: CATSRGPQGSNEKLFF. CDR3 in DNA: TGTGCCACCAGCAGAGGCCCACAGGGGTCTAATGAAAAACTGTTTTTT.

V usage is TRBV23-1 and J usage is TRBJ2-1; TRBD2 matches at 7 bases. TRBV23-1 falls under the ORF class, with uncertain function. The trim removed 3 bases at V and 8 bases at J, leaving 13 bases unmatched. This CDR3 is 16 amino acids long. The CDR3 sequence is CASSHPTGQGGDEQFF. CDR3 nucleotide sequence: TGCGCCAGCAGTCATCCAACCGGGCAGGGAGGGGATGAGCAGTTCTTC.

This rearrangement joins TRBV9 to TRBJ1-2; possibly TRBD1 for D (6 bases). Trimming removed 0 bases at V and 6 bases at J, with 12 bases between. CDR1 and CDR2 (germline): SGDLS, YYNGEE. The CDR3 loop spans 14 amino acids. Here the CDR3 DNA reads TGTGCCAGCAGCGTAGGGGGGCAAAAGGATGGCTACACCTTC. It yields the protein CASSVGGQKDGYTF.

The rearrangement links TRBV7-9 to TRBJ2-7; D uncertain. The V end was cut by 2 bases, the J end by 3 bases, with 11 bases between. The germline gives CDR1 SEHNR, CDR2 FQNEAQ (reference sequence). This CDR3 spans 14 amino acids. CDR3 nucleotide sequence: TGTGCCAGCAGCTTATCCCCCTCGGGCTACGAGCAGTACTTC. Translating it yields CASSLSPSGYEQYF.

This clone was picked up one time. The rearrangement joins TRBV6-6 to TRBJ1-4, with 7 bases aligning to TRBD1. This CDR3 is 12 amino acids long. V shed 0 bases and J 15 bases; nucleotides not matched to a gene: 4. CDR1 MNHNY and CDR2 SVGAGI come from the germline V gene (reference sequence). This CDR3 is CASSYSLDRVFF. In DNA, the CDR3 is TGTGCCAGCAGTTACTCGCTCGACAGGGTGTTTTTT.

This rearrangement joins TRBV5-1 to TRBJ2-7, with 10 nucleotides matching TRBD1. Germline values: CDR1 SGHRS, CDR2 YFSETQ. The CDR3 totals 15 residues. Losses at the gene ends were 0 bases for V and 6 bases for J; bases not matched to a gene: 6. CDR3 sequence: CASSLVKGQGSEQYF. Written as DNA, the CDR3 is TGCGCCAGCAGCTTGGTGAAGGGACAGGGGAGCGAGCAGTACTTC.

This chain uses TRBV14 with TRBJ1-5; tentatively, D is TRBD1 (5 bases). V was clipped by 1 base and J by 5 bases, with 12 bases between them. The V gene's germline CDR1 is SGHDN and CDR2 FVKESK. CDR3 size: 15 residues. CDR3 region: CASSQAAGLHQPQHF. As DNA, the CDR3 is TGTGCCAGCAGCCAAGCTGCAGGGCTACATCAGCCCCAGCATTTT.

The chain combines TRBV4-2 with TRBJ2-3; 12 bases line up with TRBD2. Trimming at V came to 0 bases and at J to 6 bases, leaving 10 bases not matched to a gene. The CDR3 has 18 residues. The germline gives CDR1 LGHNA, CDR2 YNFKEQ. The CDR3 DNA follows: TGTGCCAGCAGCCAAGATTCAAGGCTAGCGGGAGGGGTCGATACGCAGTATTTT. As protein: CASSQDSRLAGGVDTQYF.

This chain connects TRBV18 to TRBJ1-4, with a weak D call TRBD1 (5 bases). Looked up from germline, CDR1 is KGHSH and CDR2 is LQKENI. This CDR3 has 15 amino acids. Deletions cut 2 bases from V and 4 bases from J, with 11 bases between. This chain's CDR3 is CASSPGQGVNEKLFF. CDR3 in DNA: TGTGCCAGCTCACCAGGGCAGGGAGTTAATGAAAAACTGTTTTTT.

The genes are TRBV4-1 and TRBJ1-2, with a weak D call TRBD1 (5 bases). V shed 0 bases and J shed 4 bases, with 15 bases lying between them. Germline V gives CDR1 MGHRA, CDR2 YSYEKL. The CDR3 runs to 16 residues. CDR3 coding DNA: TGCGCCAGCAGCCAAGACCCCTCGGGGGGTGGCTATGGCTACACCTTC. As protein: CASSQDPSGGGYGYTF.

The rearrangement links TRBV7-9 to TRBJ1-2; 9 nucleotides agree with TRBD1. J gave up 4 bases and V 1 base, and 4 bases lay outside the gene matches. The CDR3 runs to 15 residues. CDR1 and CDR2 from the germline V gene are SEHNR and FQNEAQ (reference sequence). The CDR3 DNA follows: TGTGCCAGCAGCTTAGGACAGGGGGGTGGCTATGGCTACACCTTC. Residues: CASSLGQGGGYGYTF.

This chain joins TRBV2 and TRBJ1-1, with 7 bases that match TRBD1. The CDR3 totals 14 residues. Trimming at V came to 6 bases and at J to 5 bases, leaving 9 bases not matched to a gene. Germline CDR1 and CDR2: SNHLY and FYNNEI. For the CDR3, the DNA is TGTGCCAGCAGCGACCAGGGGGGTGGGACTGAAGCTTTCTTT. It yields the protein CASSDQGGGTEAFF.

This chain connects TRBV7-9 to TRBJ1-3; a possible D gene is TRBD1 (6 bases). CDR3 length: 15 residues. The V gene lost 6 bases and the J gene lost 0 bases, with 12 bases spanning the gap. Germline V CDR1 and CDR2: SEHNR, FQNEAQ (reference sequence). The CDR3 is CASSRRGGSGNTIYF. The CDR3 DNA is TGTGCCAGCAGTCGCAGGGGTGGCTCTGGAAACACCATATATTTT.

The count of this clone is one. The V gene is TRBV18, the J gene TRBJ1-1; D gene uncertain. Trimming left V 3 bases short and J 1 base short, with 24 bases between. Germline CDR1 KGHSH, CDR2 LQKENI. The CDR3 length is 19 residues. The chain's CDR3 is CASSPRFSLNVRENTEAFF. The CDR3 nucleotides read TGTGCCAGCTCACCGCGGTTTTCTCTGAACGTACGGGAGAACACTGAAGCTTTCTTT.

The chain combines TRBV6-1 with TRBJ1-5; 12 nucleotides align to TRBD1. The CDR3 is 17 residues long. V shed 1 base, J shed 7 bases, and the junction held 8 bases outside the gene matches. The germline CDR1 and CDR2 sequences are MNHNS and SASEGT. CDR3 amino acids: CASSEDQGQGAWQPQHF. CDR3 bases: TGTGCCAGCAGTGAAGACCAGGGACAGGGGGCTTGGCAGCCCCAGCATTTT.

The chain is built from TRBV19 and TRBJ2-1; 10 bases fit TRBD2. The V and J ends lost 7 bases and 8 bases, in that order; junction bases with no gene match: 14. CDR1 is LNHDA, CDR2 SQIVND, per germline (reference sequence). The CDR3 sequence is 16 residues long. The CDR3 coding sequence is TGTGCCAGTACCCCGAGAGGACTAGCGGATCACCATGAGCAGTTCTTC. Amino acids: CASTPRGLADHHEQFF.

The chain employs TRBV7-8 and TRBJ2-7; D is unresolved. The CDR3 loop spans 14 amino acids. Germline CDR1 SGHVS, CDR2 FQNEAQ. V shed 0 bases and J shed 3 bases, with 9 bases lying between them. The CDR3 DNA sequence: TGTGCCAGCAGCTTAGCGGCACAGTTCTACGAGCAGTACTTC. It encodes CASSLAAQFYEQYF.

The J gene is TRBJ1-5, the V gene TRBV28, with 7 bases identical to TRBD1. Germline V gene sequence: CDR1 MDHEN, CDR2 SYDVKM. The J segment lost 0 bases and the V segment lost 2 bases, leaving 7 bases of the junction unmatched. CDR3 length: 17 residues. CDR3 sequence: CASSLTTGAFSNQPQHF. The DNA of the CDR3 is TGTGCCAGCAGTTTAACCACAGGGGCCTTTAGCAATCAGCCCCAGCATTTT.

CDR3 sequence reads: CASSQRDRGQETQYF. The CDR3 DNA follows: TGTGCCAGCAGTCAGAGGGACAGGGGGCAAGAGACCCAGTACTTC. The V gene is TRBV11-2, the J gene TRBJ2-5, with TRBD1 matching over 11 bases. Germline V gives CDR1 SGHAT, CDR2 FQNNGV. This CDR3 is built from 15 residues. V lost 6 bases, J lost 2 bases, and 5 bases stayed unmatched. The full variable domain, with the rest looked up from reference TRBV11-2 and TRBJ2-5, is EAGVAQSPRYKIIEKRQSVAFWCNPISGHATLYWYQQILGQGPKLLIQFQNNGVVDDSQLPKDRFSAERLKGVDSTLKIQPAKLEDSAVYLCASSQRDRGQETQYFGPGTRLLVL.

The rearrangement links TRBV28 to TRBJ1-1; 8 positions match TRBD1. The CDR3 has 17 residues. V lost 6 bases, J lost 1 base, and 13 bases stayed unmatched. Germline V CDR1 and CDR2: MDHEN, SYDVKM. Here the CDR3 DNA reads TGTGCCAGCAGCACTCACGGCAGGGGGCGGGAGAACACTGAAGCTTTCTTT. Protein: CASSTHGRGRENTEAFF. The complete variable domain, with remaining parts taken from reference TRBV28 and TRBJ1-1, reads DVKVTQSSRYLVKRTGEKVFLECVQDMDHENMFWYRQDPGLGLRLIYFSYDVKMKEKGDIPEGYSVSREKKERFSLILESASTNQTSMYLCASSTHGRGRENTEAFFGQGTRLTVV.

V is TRBV28 and J is TRBJ2-7; D remains unclear. Germline values: CDR1 MDHEN, CDR2 SYDVKM. V lost 4 bases, J lost 7 bases, and 14 bases lay in between. CDR3 length equals 13 residues. This CDR3 is CASSSGQIGEQYF. The CDR3 bases are TGTGCCAGCAGTTCCGGCCAAATCGGAGAGCAGTACTTC.

The rearrangement uses TRBV6-6 and TRBJ2-1, with a tentative D call TRBD1 (5 bases). CDR3 length equals 16 residues. Germline V gene data show CDR1 as MNHNY and CDR2 as SVGAGI (reference sequence). V lost 6 bases and J 4 bases, leaving 19 bases between the germline ends. The CDR3 DNA reads TGTGCCAGCAGCGTTACCTGGCAGGGTGAATACAATGAGCAGTTCTTC. Protein product: CASSVTWQGEYNEQFF.

This clone was found once. The rearrangement joins TRBV10-2 to TRBJ2-7, with D possibly being TRBD1 (5 bases). This CDR3 has 14 amino acids. V lost 2 bases and J lost 6, with 14 bases in between. Germline lookup yields CDR1 WSHSY and CDR2 SAAADI. The CDR3 region is CASSEGAAQAEQYF. In DNA, the CDR3 is TGCGCCAGCAGTGAGGGGGCGGCCCAAGCCGAGCAGTACTTC.

This chain connects TRBV5-5 to TRBJ2-7; D is unresolved. Germline CDR1 SGHKS, CDR2 YYEKEE (reference sequence). The length of the CDR3 is 14 residues. V was shortened by 0 bases and J by 7 bases, with 14 bases between the two germline ends. CDR3 residues: CASSLEDQSAEQYF. Here the CDR3 DNA reads TGTGCCAGCAGCTTGGAGGACCAATCGGCAGAGCAGTACTTC.

The chain couples TRBV6-5 to TRBJ1-6; D call uncertain. Germline-derived CDR1 and CDR2 are MNHEY and SVGAGI. V lost 6 bases and J lost 7, with 13 bases in between. The length of the CDR3 is 14 residues. The CDR3 here is CASSSGRANSPLHF. CDR3 nucleotides: TGTGCCAGCAGCAGTGGAAGGGCCAATTCACCCCTCCACTTT.